This T cell receptor beta chain was profiled in a study of long-term antiretroviral therapy in people with HIV. Findings and limits, study-wide: Someone took the blood between about 2003 and 2018, maybe while older ART regimens were in use.

V was pared by 1 base and J by 7 bases, with 3 bases of the junction left unmatched. Germline V gives CDR1 SGHAT, CDR2 FQNNGV. The CDR3 runs to 14 residues. About this clone itself: Its target is not known.

The immunoSEQ assay was v3.0, run at survey level. Assay used: immunoSEQ multiplex PCR; TCRdb lists only in-frame clones, some missing. Of 15,000 to 20,000 clones in the sample, over 75% were seen once. The sequencing here drew on unsorted PBMCs, taken 0.3 years after starting antiretroviral therapy. The sequence came from a man aged 55 to 70 with HIV. The chain is built from TRBV11-2 and TRBJ2-3, with 9 bases fitting TRBD1. As DNA, the CDR3 is TGTGCCAGCAGCTTAGGACAGGGGGGTAATACGCAGTATTTT. Translating it yields CASSLGQGGNTQYF.